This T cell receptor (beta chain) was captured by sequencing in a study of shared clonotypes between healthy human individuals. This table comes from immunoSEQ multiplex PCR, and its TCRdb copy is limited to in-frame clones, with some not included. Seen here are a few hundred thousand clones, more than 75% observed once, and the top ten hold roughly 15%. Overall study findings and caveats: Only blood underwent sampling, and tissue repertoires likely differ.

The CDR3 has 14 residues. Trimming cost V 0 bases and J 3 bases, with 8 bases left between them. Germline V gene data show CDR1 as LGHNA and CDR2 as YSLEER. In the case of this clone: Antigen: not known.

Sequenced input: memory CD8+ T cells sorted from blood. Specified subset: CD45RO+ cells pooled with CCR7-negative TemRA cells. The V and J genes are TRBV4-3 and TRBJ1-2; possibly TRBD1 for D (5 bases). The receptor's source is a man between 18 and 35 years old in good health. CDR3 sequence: CASSQEQADYGYTF. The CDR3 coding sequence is TGCGCCAGCAGCCAAGAACAGGCAGACTATGGCTACACCTTC.